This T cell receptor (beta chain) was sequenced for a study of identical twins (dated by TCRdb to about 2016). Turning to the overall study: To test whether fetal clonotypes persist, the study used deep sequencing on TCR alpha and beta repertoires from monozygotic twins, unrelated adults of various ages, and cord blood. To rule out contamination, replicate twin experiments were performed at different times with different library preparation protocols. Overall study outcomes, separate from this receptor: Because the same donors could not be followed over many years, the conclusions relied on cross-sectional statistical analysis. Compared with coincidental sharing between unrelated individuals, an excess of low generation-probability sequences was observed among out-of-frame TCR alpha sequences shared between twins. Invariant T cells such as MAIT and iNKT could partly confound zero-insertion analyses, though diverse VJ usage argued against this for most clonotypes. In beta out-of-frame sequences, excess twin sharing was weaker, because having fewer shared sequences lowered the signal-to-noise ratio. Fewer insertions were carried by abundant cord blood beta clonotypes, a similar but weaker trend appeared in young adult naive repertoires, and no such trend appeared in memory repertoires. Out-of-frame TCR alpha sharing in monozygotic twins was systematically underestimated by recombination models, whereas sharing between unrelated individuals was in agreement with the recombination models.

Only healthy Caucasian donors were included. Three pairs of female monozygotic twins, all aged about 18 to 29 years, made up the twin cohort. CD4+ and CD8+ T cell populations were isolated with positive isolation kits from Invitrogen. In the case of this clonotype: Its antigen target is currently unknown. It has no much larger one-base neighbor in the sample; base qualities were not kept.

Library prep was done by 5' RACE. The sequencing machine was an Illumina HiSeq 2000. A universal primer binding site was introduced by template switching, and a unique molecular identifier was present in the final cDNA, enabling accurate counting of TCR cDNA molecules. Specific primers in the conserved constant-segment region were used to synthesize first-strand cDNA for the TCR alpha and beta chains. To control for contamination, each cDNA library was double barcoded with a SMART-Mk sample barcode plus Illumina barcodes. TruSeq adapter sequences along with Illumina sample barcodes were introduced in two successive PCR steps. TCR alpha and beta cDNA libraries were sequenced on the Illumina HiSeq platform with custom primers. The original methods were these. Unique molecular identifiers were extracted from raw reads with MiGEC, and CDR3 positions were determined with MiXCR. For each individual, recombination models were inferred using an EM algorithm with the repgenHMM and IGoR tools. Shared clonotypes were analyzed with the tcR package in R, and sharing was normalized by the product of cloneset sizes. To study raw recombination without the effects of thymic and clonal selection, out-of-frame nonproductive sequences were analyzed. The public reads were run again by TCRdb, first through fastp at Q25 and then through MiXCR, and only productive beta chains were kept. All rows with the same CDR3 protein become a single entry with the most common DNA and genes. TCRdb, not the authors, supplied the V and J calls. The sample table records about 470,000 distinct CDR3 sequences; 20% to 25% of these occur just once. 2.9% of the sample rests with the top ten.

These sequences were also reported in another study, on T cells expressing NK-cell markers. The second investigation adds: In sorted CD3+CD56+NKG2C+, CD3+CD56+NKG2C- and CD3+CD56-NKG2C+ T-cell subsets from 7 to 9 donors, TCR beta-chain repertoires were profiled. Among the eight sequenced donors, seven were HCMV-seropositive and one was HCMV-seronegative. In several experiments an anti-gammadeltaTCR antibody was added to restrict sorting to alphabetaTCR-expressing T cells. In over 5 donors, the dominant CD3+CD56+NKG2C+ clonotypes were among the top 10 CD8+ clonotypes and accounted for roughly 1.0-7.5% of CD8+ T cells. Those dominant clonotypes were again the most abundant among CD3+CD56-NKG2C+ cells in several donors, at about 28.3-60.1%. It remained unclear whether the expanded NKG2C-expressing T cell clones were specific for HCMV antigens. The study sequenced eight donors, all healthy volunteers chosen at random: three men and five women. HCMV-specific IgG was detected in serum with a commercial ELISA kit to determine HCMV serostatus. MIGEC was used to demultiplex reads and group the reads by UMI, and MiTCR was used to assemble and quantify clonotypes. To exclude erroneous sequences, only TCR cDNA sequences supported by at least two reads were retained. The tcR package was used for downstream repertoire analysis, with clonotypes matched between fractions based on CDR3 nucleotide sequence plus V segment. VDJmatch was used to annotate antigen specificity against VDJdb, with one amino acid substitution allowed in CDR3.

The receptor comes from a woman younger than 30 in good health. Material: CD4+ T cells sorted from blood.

Here the CDR3 is given as CASSATRQREQFF. The nucleotide sequence reads as follows: TGTGCCAGCAGCGCCACTAGGCAGCGTGAGCAGTTCTTC. The rearranged chain carries TRBV7-2 and TRBJ2-1; TRBD2 is possibly the D segment (5 matching bases). The CDR3 measures 13 amino acids from cysteine to phenylalanine. Solely the CDR3 DNA is kept, with 39 bases framed from the first base. At the junction V is shortened by 5 bases and J by 9 bases, with 14 bases in between. CDR1 and CDR2, per the germline V gene, are SGHTA and FQGNSA.